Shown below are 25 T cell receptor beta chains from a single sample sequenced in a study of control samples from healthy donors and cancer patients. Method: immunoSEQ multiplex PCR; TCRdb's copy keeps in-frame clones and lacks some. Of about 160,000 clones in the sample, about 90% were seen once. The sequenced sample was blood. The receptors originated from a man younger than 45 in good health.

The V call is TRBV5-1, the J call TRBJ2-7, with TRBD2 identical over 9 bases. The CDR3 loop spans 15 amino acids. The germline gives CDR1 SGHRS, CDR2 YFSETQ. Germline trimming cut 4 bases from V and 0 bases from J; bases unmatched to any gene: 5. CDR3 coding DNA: TGCGCCAGCAGCCTGCGGGGGGGCAGCTCCTACGAGCAGTACTTC. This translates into CASSLRGGSSYEQYF.

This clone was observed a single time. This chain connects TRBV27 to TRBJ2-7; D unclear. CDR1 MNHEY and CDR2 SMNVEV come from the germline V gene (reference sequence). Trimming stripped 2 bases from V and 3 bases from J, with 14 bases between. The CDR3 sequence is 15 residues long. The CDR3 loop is CASSLRTDLYYEQYF. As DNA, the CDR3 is TGTGCCAGCAGTTTACGCACAGACCTATACTACGAGCAGTACTTC.

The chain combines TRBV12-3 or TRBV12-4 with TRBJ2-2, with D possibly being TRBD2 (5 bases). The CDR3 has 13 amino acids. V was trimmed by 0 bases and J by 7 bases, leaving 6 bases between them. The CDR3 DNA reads TGTGCCAGCAGTTTAGCACTAGGCGGGGAGCTGTTTTTT. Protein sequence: CASSLALGGELFF.

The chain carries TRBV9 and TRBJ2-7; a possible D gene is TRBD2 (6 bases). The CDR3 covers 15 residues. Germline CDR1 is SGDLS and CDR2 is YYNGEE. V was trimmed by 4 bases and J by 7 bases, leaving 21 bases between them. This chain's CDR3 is CASSPDGGNLWEQYF. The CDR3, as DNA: TGTGCCAGCAGCCCGGATGGGGGGAATTTATGGGAGCAGTACTTC.

The CDR3 nucleotides are TGTGCCAGCAACCCGGGACTAGCGGGAGTTGACGAGACCCAGTACTTC. This sequence encodes CASNPGLAGVDETQYF. The rearrangement uses TRBV2 and TRBJ2-5; 14 nucleotides line up with TRBD2. This CDR3 is built from 16 residues. The germline V gene has CDR1 SNHLY and CDR2 FYNNEI. The trim removed 7 bases at V and 5 bases at J, leaving 9 bases unmatched.

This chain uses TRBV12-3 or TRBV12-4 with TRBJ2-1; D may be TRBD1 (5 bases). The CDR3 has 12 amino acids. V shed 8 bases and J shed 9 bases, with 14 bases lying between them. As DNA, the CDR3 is TGTGCCAGCTCCCTAAGGGGTGCTGAGCAGTTCTTC. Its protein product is CASSLRGAEQFF.

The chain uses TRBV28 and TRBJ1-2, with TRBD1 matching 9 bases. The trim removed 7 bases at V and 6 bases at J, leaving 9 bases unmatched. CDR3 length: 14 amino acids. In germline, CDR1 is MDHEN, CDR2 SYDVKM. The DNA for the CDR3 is TGTGCCAGCACTTCGGGACAGGGTTCGCATGGCTACACCTTC. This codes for CASTSGQGSHGYTF.

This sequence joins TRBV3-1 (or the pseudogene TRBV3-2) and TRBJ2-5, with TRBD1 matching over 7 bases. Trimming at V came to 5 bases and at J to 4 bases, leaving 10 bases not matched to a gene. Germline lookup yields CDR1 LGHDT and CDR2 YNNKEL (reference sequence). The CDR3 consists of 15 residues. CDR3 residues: CASSSDRVYGETQYF. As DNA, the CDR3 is TGTGCCAGCAGCAGCGACAGGGTATACGGAGAGACCCAGTACTTC.

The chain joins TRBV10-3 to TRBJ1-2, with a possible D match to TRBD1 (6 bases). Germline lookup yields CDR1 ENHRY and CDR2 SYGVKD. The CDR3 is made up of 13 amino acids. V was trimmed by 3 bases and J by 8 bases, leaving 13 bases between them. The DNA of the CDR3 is TGTGCCATCAGTGACGGCCAGGGGACCGGCTACACCTTC. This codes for CAISDGQGTGYTF.

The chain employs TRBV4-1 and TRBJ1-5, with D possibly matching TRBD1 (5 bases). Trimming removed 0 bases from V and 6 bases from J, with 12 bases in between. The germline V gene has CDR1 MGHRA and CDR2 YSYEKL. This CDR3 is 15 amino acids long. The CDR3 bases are TGCGCCAGCAGCCAAGACAGGGAAAGAGGTCAGCCCCAGCATTTT. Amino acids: CASSQDRERGQPQHF.

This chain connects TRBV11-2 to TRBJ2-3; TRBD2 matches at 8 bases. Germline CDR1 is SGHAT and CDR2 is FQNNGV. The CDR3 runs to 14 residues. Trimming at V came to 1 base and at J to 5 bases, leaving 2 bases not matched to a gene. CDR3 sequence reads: CASSLGLAGDTQYF. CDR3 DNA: TGTGCCAGCAGCTTAGGGCTAGCGGGAGATACGCAGTATTTT.

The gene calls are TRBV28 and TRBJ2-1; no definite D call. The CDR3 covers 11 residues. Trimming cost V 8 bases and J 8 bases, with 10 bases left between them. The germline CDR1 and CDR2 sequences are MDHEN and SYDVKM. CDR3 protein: CASLKGDEQFF. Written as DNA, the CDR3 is TGTGCCAGCTTAAAGGGTGATGAGCAGTTCTTC.

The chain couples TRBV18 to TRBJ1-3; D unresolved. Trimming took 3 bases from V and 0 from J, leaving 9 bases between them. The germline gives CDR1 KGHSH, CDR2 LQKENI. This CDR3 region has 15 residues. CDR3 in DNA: TGTGCCAGCTCACCTCTAACCTACTCTGGAAACACCATATATTTT. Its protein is CASSPLTYSGNTIYF.

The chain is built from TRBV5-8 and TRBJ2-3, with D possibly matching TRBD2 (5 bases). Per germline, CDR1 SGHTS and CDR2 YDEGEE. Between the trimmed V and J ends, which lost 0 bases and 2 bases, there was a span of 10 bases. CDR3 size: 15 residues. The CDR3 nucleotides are TGTGCCAGCAGCTTGGGTGGGAGCAACACAGATACGCAGTATTTT. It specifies CASSLGGSNTDTQYF.

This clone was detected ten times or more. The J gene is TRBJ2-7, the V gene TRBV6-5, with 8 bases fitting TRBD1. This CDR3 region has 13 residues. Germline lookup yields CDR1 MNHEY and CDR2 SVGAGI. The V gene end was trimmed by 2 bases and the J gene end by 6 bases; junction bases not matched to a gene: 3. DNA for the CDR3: TGTGCCAGCAGTTACGGGACAGGAGGCGAGCAGTACTTC. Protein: CASSYGTGGEQYF.

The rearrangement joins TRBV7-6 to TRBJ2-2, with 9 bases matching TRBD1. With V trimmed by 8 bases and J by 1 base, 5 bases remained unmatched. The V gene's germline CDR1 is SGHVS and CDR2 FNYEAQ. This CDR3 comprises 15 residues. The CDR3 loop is CASRLGQGNTGELFF. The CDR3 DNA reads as TGTGCCAGCCGCCTGGGACAGGGGAACACCGGGGAGCTGTTTTTT.

The CDR3 DNA is TGCAGCGTTGAAGTATTCGGGAGGCACACTGAAGCTTTCTTT. This codes for CSVEVFGRHTEAFF. The chain carries TRBV29-1 and TRBJ1-1; D is uncertain. Germline CDR1 reads SQVTM; CDR2 reads ANQGSEA. V shed 1 base and J shed 3 bases, with 12 bases lying between them. CDR3 size: 14 residues.

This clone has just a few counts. The CDR3 DNA reads as TGTGCCAGTAGTATAGACAGGAACAATCAGCCCCAGCATTTT. It yields the protein CASSIDRNNQPQHF. V is TRBV19 and J is TRBJ1-5, with D hard to call. V dropped 0 bases and J dropped 3 bases, with 6 bases sitting between them. Germline V lookup: CDR1 LNHDA, CDR2 SQIVND (reference sequence). The CDR3 is made up of 14 amino acids.

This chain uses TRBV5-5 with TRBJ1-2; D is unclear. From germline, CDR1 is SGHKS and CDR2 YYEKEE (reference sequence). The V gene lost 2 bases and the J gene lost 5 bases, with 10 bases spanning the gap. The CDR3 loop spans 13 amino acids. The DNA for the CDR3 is TGTGCCAGCAGCTTTTGGGGAGAGTATGGCTACACCTTC. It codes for CASSFWGEYGYTF.

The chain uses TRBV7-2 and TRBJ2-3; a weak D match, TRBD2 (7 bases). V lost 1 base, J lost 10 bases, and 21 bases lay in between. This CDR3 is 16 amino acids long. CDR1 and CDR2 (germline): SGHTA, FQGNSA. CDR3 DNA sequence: TGTGCCAGCAGCTTAGAGGGGGGGGGAGCCGGGACTTCGCAGTATTTT. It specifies CASSLEGGGAGTSQYF.

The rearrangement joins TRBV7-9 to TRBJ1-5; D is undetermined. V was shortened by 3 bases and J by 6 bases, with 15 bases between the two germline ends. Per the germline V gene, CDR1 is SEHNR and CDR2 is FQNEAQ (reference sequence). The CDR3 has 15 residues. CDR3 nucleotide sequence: TGTGCCAGCAGCTTCGGGAGCACCGAGACTCAGCCCCAGCATTTT. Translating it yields CASSFGSTETQPQHF. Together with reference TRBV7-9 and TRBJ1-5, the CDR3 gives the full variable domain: DTGVSQNPRHKITKRGQNVTFRCDPISEHNRLYWYRQTLGQGPEFLTYFQNEAQLEKSRLLSDRFSAERPKGSFSTLEIQRTEQGDSAMYLCASSFGSTETQPQHFGDGTRLSIL.

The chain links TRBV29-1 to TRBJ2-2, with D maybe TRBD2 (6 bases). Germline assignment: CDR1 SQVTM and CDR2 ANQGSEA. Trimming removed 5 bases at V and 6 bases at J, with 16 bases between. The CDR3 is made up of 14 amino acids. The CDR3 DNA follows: TGCAGCGTTAGGTTCCTCGGGGGATCCGGGGAGCTGTTTTTT. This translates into CSVRFLGGSGELFF.

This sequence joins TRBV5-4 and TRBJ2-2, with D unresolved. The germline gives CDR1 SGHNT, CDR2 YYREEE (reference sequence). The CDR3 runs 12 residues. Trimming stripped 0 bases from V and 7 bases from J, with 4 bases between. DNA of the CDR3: TGTGCCAGCAGCTTGGAGGACGGGGAGCTGTTTTTT. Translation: CASSLEDGELFF.

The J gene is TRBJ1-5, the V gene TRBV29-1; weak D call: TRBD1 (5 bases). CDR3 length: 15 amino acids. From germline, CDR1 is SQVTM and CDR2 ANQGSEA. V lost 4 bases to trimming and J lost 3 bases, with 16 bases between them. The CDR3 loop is CSVVPWGDPNQPQHF. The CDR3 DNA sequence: TGCAGCGTTGTCCCGTGGGGGGACCCCAATCAGCCCCAGCATTTT.

CDR3 DNA sequence: TGTGCCAGCAGCGGTGACAGGAACACTGAAGCTTTCTTT. It codes for CASSGDRNTEAFF. The gene calls are TRBV4-2 and TRBJ1-1, with D perhaps TRBD1 (5 bases). The V gene lost 5 bases and the J gene lost 1 base, with 8 bases spanning the gap. The CDR3 consists of 13 residues. The V gene's germline CDR1 is LGHNA and CDR2 YNFKEQ.